This T cell receptor (beta chain) was recovered during a study of blood T cell repertoires in COVID-19 (dated by TCRdb to 2018 to 2020). Regarding the research as a whole: The collaborator samples originated in the United States, Italy and Spain and spanned the acute and convalescent phases of COVID-19. The repertoires were made available in a free public database intended to serve as a resource for research on the immune response to SARS-CoV-2. The sample metadata nearly always contained a de-identified subject ID, COVID-19 status, age in years and sex. Where available, HLA class I and class II types were taken from metadata supplied by the sample provider and were not determined by assay-based typing. Deeply sampled blood TCRbeta repertoires from subjects exposed to, actively infected with, or recovered from COVID-19 were included in the dataset. The samples were drawn from the first 160 participants of the ongoing ImmuneRACE study and from over 950 subjects provided by 6 global collaborators. The prospective study material was composed of cDNA or gDNA derived from T cells, B-cell-depleted T cells, or PBMCs.

The immunoSEQ Assay, a bias-controlled multiplex PCR, was used to amplify TCRbeta CDR3 regions from genomic DNA. Concerning the study's data processing: Within the assay, amplification of reference gene primers was used to estimate how many nucleated cells each sample contained. Sequence reads were collapsed and filtered to measure the absolute abundance of every unique TCRbeta CDR3 rearrangement. Productive Simpson clonality was computed per sample as the square root of Simpson's diversity index over productive rearrangements. Not all clones reach the TCRdb copy of this immuneACCESS table, which keeps in-frame sequences only. Checked studies attribute under half of the gap to unresolved V genes and leave the rest unexplained. The DNA gave D and trimming, while V, J and clone size come from that table. The sample table records about 240,000 clones; more than 85% of these occur just once. Clones ranked in the top ten supply 4.1% of the sample.

Of note for this clone: Its antigen is currently not known. Base qualities are not provided; no much larger clone lies one nucleotide away.

The CDR3 spans 14 residues, from the cysteine through the phenylalanine. Only the CDR3 region is kept as DNA, spanning 42 bases read in frame from base 1. V trim: 4 bases; J trim: 7 bases; unmatched bases: 7. For CDR1 and CDR2, the germline V gene lists MNHEY and SVGAGI. Participants in the prospective study were aged roughly 18 to 100 years, lived in more than 20 United States geographic areas, and enrolled through a virtual design. In the prospective study, cohorts were assigned on the basis of participant-reported clinical history obtained from a screening survey and a study questionnaire. ImmuneRACE Cohort 3 recovered participants were defined by two consecutive negative NP/OP PCR tests, healthcare professional clearance, or symptom resolution. In the prospective study, whole blood, serum and a nasopharyngeal or oropharyngeal swab were collected from each participant by mobile phlebotomists. Over a roughly 2-month period, participants in the prospective study had the option of providing additional blood draws and questionnaires. Before DNA extraction, blood samples from the prospective study were shipped at room temperature or frozen.

On the study overall, not on this receptor specifically: The amount of clinical and demographic metadata varied by source and participant and was provided uncurated.

The sequencing input was PBMCs or T cells enriched from blood (not recorded which). The source of this sequence is a young woman who had recovered from COVID-19. The chain is encoded by TRBV6-5 joined to TRBJ2-1, with 7 central nucleotides matching TRBD2. The DNA sequence is as follows: TGTGCCAGCAGTTCCCGGGGAGGGAGGAATGAGCAGTTCTTC. Its protein is CASSSRGGRNEQFF.